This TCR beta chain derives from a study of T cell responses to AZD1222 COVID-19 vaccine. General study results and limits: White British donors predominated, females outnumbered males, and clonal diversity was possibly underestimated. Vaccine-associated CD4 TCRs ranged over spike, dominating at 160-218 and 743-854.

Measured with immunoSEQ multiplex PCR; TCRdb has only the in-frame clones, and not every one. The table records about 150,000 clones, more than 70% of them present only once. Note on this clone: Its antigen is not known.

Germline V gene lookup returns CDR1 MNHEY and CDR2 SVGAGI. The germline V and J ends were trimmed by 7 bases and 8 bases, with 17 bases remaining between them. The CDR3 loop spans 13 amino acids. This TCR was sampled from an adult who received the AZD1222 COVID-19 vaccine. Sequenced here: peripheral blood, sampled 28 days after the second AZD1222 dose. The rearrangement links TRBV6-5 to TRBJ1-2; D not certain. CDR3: CASIASWEVGYTF. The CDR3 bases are TGTGCCAGCATCGCATCCTGGGAGGTGGGCTACACCTTC.